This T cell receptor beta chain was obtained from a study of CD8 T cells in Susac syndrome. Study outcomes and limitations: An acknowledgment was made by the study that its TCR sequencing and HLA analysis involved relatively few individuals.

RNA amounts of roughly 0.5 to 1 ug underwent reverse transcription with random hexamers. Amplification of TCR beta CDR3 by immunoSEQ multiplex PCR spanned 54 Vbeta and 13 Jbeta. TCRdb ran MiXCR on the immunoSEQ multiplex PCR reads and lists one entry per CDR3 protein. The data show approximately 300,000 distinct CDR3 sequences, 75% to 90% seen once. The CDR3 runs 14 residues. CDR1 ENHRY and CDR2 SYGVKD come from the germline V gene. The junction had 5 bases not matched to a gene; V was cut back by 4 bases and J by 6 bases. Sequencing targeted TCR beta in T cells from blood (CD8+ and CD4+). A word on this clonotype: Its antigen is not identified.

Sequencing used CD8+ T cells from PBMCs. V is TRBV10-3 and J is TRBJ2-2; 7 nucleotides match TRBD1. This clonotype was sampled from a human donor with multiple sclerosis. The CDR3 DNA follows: TGTGCCATCAGTGCGCCGGACAGGTCCGGGGAGCTGTTTTTT. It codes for CAISAPDRSGELFF.